One and the same sample provided the 14 T cell receptor beta chains below, sequenced in a study of OX40 agonist ivuxolimab in advanced cancers. Data came from immunoSEQ multiplex PCR; TCRdb stores just in-frame clones and leaves some out. Of roughly 70,000 clones detected, around 83% appear once; the ten largest clones hold 0.4% to 0.5%. The source was CD4+ or CD8+ T cells sorted from blood, collected in a trial of the OX40 agonist ivuxolimab. These receptors all come from an adult with an advanced solid tumor such as melanoma, head and neck, liver or kidney cancer.

The rearrangement links TRBV5-1 to TRBJ1-2, with 9 bases identical to TRBD1. The CDR3 is made up of 15 amino acids. The junction had 6 bases not matched to a gene; V was cut back by 0 bases and J by 6 bases. Germline V gene lookup returns CDR1 SGHRS and CDR2 YFSETQ. CDR3 residues: CASSLGGQGIDGYTF. The CDR3 coding sequence is TGCGCCAGCAGCTTGGGGGGACAGGGAATTGATGGCTACACCTTC.

The genes are TRBV4-1 and TRBJ1-1, with 7 nucleotides matching TRBD1. The V segment lost 0 bases and the J segment 7 bases; nucleotides outside the gene matches: 5. Germline V gives CDR1 MGHRA, CDR2 YSYEKL. The CDR3 has 14 amino acids. The CDR3 DNA sequence: TGCGCCAGCAGCCAAGAATGGAGACAGGGTGAAGCTTTCTTT. It specifies CASSQEWRQGEAFF.

This clone has only a few counts. This rearrangement joins TRBV4-1 to TRBJ1-1; no clear D. The CDR3 is made up of 15 amino acids. Germline CDR1 and CDR2: MGHRA and YSYEKL. Trimming removed 4 bases at V and 1 base at J, with 13 bases between. CDR3 bases: TGCGCCAGCAGCCCCCTGTGGGAAAGGAACACTGAAGCTTTCTTT. Encoded protein: CASSPLWERNTEAFF.

J is TRBJ1-1 and V is TRBV6-5; tentatively, D is TRBD1 (5 bases). Germline-derived CDR1 and CDR2 are MNHEY and SVGAGI. The CDR3 is made up of 13 amino acids. Trimming pared 0 bases from V and 11 bases from J, leaving 13 bases between. The CDR3 spells CASSYSFGARAFF. The CDR3 region has the DNA TGTGCCAGCAGTTACTCGTTTGGGGCGAGGGCTTTCTTT.

The chain uses TRBV7-9 and TRBJ1-2; 7 bases align to TRBD1. V was clipped by 1 base and J by 4 bases; unmatched bases: 3. From germline, CDR1 is SEHNR and CDR2 FQNEAQ (reference sequence). CDR3 length equals 14 residues. DNA of the CDR3: TGTGCCAGCAGCTTAGGACAGGGAACCTATGGCTACACCTTC. Its translation is CASSLGQGTYGYTF.

V usage is TRBV6-4 and J usage is TRBJ2-7; D may be TRBD2 (7 bases). CDR1 is MRHNA, CDR2 SNTAGT, per germline. The CDR3 has 17 amino acids. V was cut by 2 bases and J by 3 bases, with 20 bases left in between. CDR3: CASSDPQQGRDYYEQYV. In DNA form, the CDR3 reads TGTGCCAGCAGTGACCCCCAACAGGGAAGGGACTACTACGAGCAGTACGTC.

The rearrangement joins TRBV7-2 to TRBJ1-1; 7 bases agree with TRBD1. There are 15 residues in the CDR3. V trimming: 5 bases; J trimming: 3 bases; junction bases outside the gene matches: 9. The germline CDR1 and CDR2 sequences are SGHTA and FQGNSA. The CDR3 bases are TGTGCCAGCAGCCCTTGGCTCAGGGGGGACACTGAAGCTTTCTTT. Translating it yields CASSPWLRGDTEAFF.

V and J are TRBV7-9 and TRBJ1-1; 7 bases align to TRBD1. Germline CDR1 SEHNR, CDR2 FQNEAQ (reference sequence). The trim removed 5 bases at V and 1 base at J, leaving 4 bases unmatched. This CDR3 spans 14 amino acids. This CDR3 is CASSPGTANTEAFF. The DNA for the CDR3 is TGTGCCAGCAGCCCTGGGACAGCGAACACTGAAGCTTTCTTT.

This clone was seen once. The V and J genes are TRBV15 and TRBJ1-1; no clear D gene. The CDR3 totals 14 residues. From germline, CDR1 is LNHNV and CDR2 YYDKDF (reference sequence). V shed 0 bases and J shed 1 base, with 6 bases lying between them. This chain's CDR3 is CATSRDRQNTEAFF. CDR3 DNA sequence: TGTGCCACCAGCAGAGATCGACAGAACACTGAAGCTTTCTTT.

The chain carries TRBV5-4 and TRBJ1-3, with a possible D match to TRBD1 (5 bases). Trimming took off 3 bases at V and 1 base at J, with 11 bases between the two ends. This CDR3 spans 15 amino acids. Germline V gene data show CDR1 as SGHNT and CDR2 as YYREEE (reference sequence). Written as DNA, the CDR3 is TGTGCCAGCAGCTCACGCGGGGGTTCTGGAAACACCATATATTTT. Translated, it gives CASSSRGGSGNTIYF. Full variable domain (rest looked up from reference TRBV5-4 and TRBJ1-3): ETGVTQSPTHLIKTRGQQVTLRCSSQSGHNTVSWYQQALGQGPQFIFQYYREEENGRGNFPPRFSGLQFPNYSSELNVNALELDDSALYLCASSSRGGSGNTIYFGEGSWLTVV.

The V call is TRBV4-3, the J call TRBJ1-2, with D possibly matching TRBD1 (6 bases). Trimming removed 3 bases at V and 4 bases at J, with 18 bases between. Germline values: CDR1 LGHNA, CDR2 YSLEER. The length of the CDR3 is 16 residues. CDR3 in DNA: TGCGCCAGCAGCCAGGAAAGAGGGGGGTCGGGCTATGGCTACACCTTC. Translated: CASSQERGGSGYGYTF.

This sequence joins TRBV7-2 and TRBJ2-3, with 11 bases aligning to TRBD1. The CDR3 runs 15 residues. Trimming cost V 5 bases and J 3 bases; bases outside gene matches: 4. From germline, CDR1 is SGHTA and CDR2 FQGNSA. The CDR3 sequence: CASSARDRGTDTQYF. For the CDR3, the DNA is TGTGCCAGCAGCGCCCGGGACAGGGGGACAGATACGCAGTATTTT.

The chain employs TRBV5-1 and TRBJ2-3; TRBD1 matches at 10 bases. This CDR3 contains 18 residues. The V gene end was trimmed by 3 bases and the J gene end by 4 bases; junction bases not matched to a gene: 14. Germline V gene data show CDR1 as SGHRS and CDR2 as YFSETQ. CDR3 amino acids: CASSYGDRGGKLADTQYF. The CDR3 DNA reads as TGCGCCAGCAGCTATGGGGACAGGGGAGGAAAGTTGGCAGATACGCAGTATTTT.

This chain uses TRBV5-6 with TRBJ2-3; no clear D. With 0 bases removed from V and 3 bases from J, the gap between germline ends came to 11 bases. This CDR3 has 15 residues. Germline CDR1 SGHDT, CDR2 YYEEEE. The CDR3 nucleotides read TGTGCCAGCAGCTTGGGAGTGTTGGGAACAGATACGCAGTATTTT. Amino acid sequence: CASSLGVLGTDTQYF.